This T cell receptor (beta chain) was sequenced for a study of T cell responses to AZD1222 COVID-19 vaccine. Study findings and constraints: Reports say nearly half of spike-specific TCRs go after unmutated variant regions. Among those given AZD1222, only six or seven were seropositive at baseline. Spike was spanned by vaccine-associated CD4 TCRs, which were dominant at 160-218 and 743-854. Among the donors, most were white British and more were female, and clonal diversity was possibly underestimated.

As for this clone: Its antigen is unidentified.

Germline assignment: CDR1 SGDLS and CDR2 YYNGEE. There are 18 residues in the CDR3. The V segment lost 0 bases and the J segment 4 bases; nucleotides outside the gene matches: 8. Clones were sequenced by immunoSEQ multiplex PCR, and TCRdb holds only the in-frame ones, with some missing. The sample contains around 220,000 clones, approximately 94% of which appear only once. The chain uses TRBV9 and TRBJ2-6, with 9 bases fitting TRBD2. The sequences come from peripheral blood, collected 28 days after the second dose of the MenACWY control vaccine. This receptor was obtained from an adult who received the MenACWY meningococcal vaccine as a control. CDR3 coding DNA: TGTGCCAGCAGCGTAGGCCTAGCGGGATTGAGCGGGGCCAACGTCCTGACTTTC. This gives the protein CASSVGLAGLSGANVLTF.